This T cell receptor beta chain was recovered during a study of blood T cell repertoires in COVID-19 (dated by TCRdb to 2020 to 2022). Broadly, across the study: Samples from collaborators originated in the United States, Italy and Spain and spanned both the acute and convalescent phases of COVID-19. The material from the prospective study consisted of cDNA or gDNA derived from T cells, B-cell-depleted T cells, or PBMCs. Deeply sampled blood TCRbeta repertoires from subjects exposed to, actively infected with, or recovered from COVID-19 were included in the dataset. A freely available public database, intended as a resource for researchers studying the immune response to SARS-CoV-2, is where the repertoires were released. The samples were drawn from two sources: the first 160 participants of the ongoing ImmuneRACE study, and 1,200 or so subjects contributed by 6 global collaborators. A de-identified subject ID, COVID-19 status, age in years and sex were almost always included in the sample metadata. Where available, HLA class I and class II types were taken from metadata supplied by the sample provider and were not determined by assay-based typing.

At one collaborating source in Seattle, patients were enrolled during active infection and were followed longitudinally through the course of disease. Each collaborating institution followed its own protocols to collect whole blood in K2EDTA tubes. For TCRbeta analysis, collaborator samples were shipped as frozen whole blood, as isolated PBMCs, or as DNA extracted from either sample type. Results the study describes overall, beyond this receptor: Clinical and demographic metadata were provided uncurated, with the amount varying by source and participant.

To note about this clone: Its antigen target is currently unknown. No qualities accompany the bases; no much larger clone lies one base away.

Looking up the germline V gene yields CDR1 SGHVS and CDR2 FNYEAQ. From cysteine to phenylalanine, the CDR3 is 15 amino acids long. Kept here is only the CDR3 DNA, which spans 45 bases and is read in frame from base 1. The junction shows trimming of 5 bases on V and 2 bases on J, plus 15 bases between the germline ends. TCRbeta CDR3 regions were amplified from genomic DNA by means of the immunoSEQ Assay, a bias-controlled multiplex PCR. The authors' pipeline ran thus. The number of nucleated cells in each sample was estimated by amplification of reference gene primers within the assay. To quantify the absolute abundance of each unique TCRbeta CDR3 rearrangement, sequence reads were collapsed and filtered. For each sample, productive Simpson clonality was calculated as the square root of Simpson's diversity index over productive rearrangements. TCRdb took over this immuneACCESS table, retaining in-frame rearrangements with V and J assigned. Such tables are incomplete; in checked studies, under half of the missing clones stem from an unresolved V gene, and the remainder is unexplained. D and trimming were read from the DNA, whereas the V and J calls and clone size are those reported in that table. The table for this sample lists about 170,000 clones; just over 90% of them were counted only once. Together, the top ten hold roughly 5.3% of the sample.

This TCR derives from a man in his late teens or twenties with COVID-19, enrolled during active disease. The chain couples TRBV7-6 to TRBJ2-5; TRBD2 is possibly the D segment (6 matching bases). Sequenced sample: peripheral blood. The CDR3 amino acid sequence is: CASSPGGIGQETQYF. The sequenced DNA: TGTGCCAGCAGCCCTGGGGGGATCGGACAAGAGACCCAGTACTTC.